One and the same sample provided the 22 T cell receptor beta chains below, sequenced in a study of T-cell memory formation after mild COVID-19. Via MiXCR, TCRdb re-called the 5' RACE reads, giving one row per CDR3 protein. The sample shows hundreds of thousands of distinct CDR3 sequences, 28% of them seen only once. The sequenced sample was PBMCs or a T cell subset sorted from them (not recorded which). All receptors come from an adult woman who had mild COVID-19 (a few samples of this study predate the infection). Cell type and time point are not known.

The chain joins TRBV20-1 to TRBJ1-5, with 7 bases matching TRBD1. CDR3 length: 14 amino acids. Germline V gene data show CDR1 as DFQATT and CDR2 as SNEGSKA (reference sequence). Trimming at V came to 4 bases and at J to 0 bases, leaving 3 bases not matched to a gene. CDR3 nucleotides: TGCAGTGCTATAGGGACAGTTAGCAATCAGCCCCAGCATTTT. It yields the protein CSAIGTVSNQPQHF.

In this sample, this clonotype turned up a few times. The rearrangement joins TRBV7-8 to TRBJ1-4; D unclear. The CDR3 is 13 residues long. CDR1 and CDR2 (germline): SGHVS, FQNEAQ. Trimming shortened V by 5 bases and J by 4 bases, and 8 bases separated the two germline ends. The CDR3 sequence is CASSPRVNEKLFF. CDR3 sequence (DNA): TGTGCCAGCAGCCCGCGGGTTAATGAAAAACTGTTTTTT.

This sequence joins TRBV20-1 and TRBJ2-3; 7 positions agree with TRBD1. The CDR3 is 14 amino acids. Per germline, CDR1 DFQATT and CDR2 SNEGSKA (reference sequence). With V trimmed by 3 bases and J by 4 bases, 7 bases remained unmatched. CDR3 residues: CSASFGRGSDTQYF. Here the CDR3 DNA reads TGCAGTGCTAGTTTCGGCAGGGGGTCAGATACGCAGTATTTT.

This clonotype was observed a few times. V and J are TRBV5-1 and TRBJ2-5, with 8 bases fitting TRBD1. This CDR3 has 16 amino acids. J was trimmed by 5 bases and V by 0 bases; bases with no gene match: 9. Germline CDR1 reads SGHRS; CDR2 reads YFSETQ. The CDR3 bases are TGCGCCAGCAGCTTGGGGAGCTCAGGGGGCGAGGAGACCCAGTACTTC. Amino acids: CASSLGSSGGEETQYF. Using reference TRBV5-1 and TRBJ2-5 for the parts outside the CDR3, the full variable domain is KAGVTQTPRYLIKTRGQQVTLSCSPISGHRSVSWYQQTPGQGLQFLFEYFSETQRNKGNFPGRFSGRQFSNSRSEMNVSTLELGDSALYLCASSLGSSGGEETQYFGPGTRLLVL.

This clonotype was found a few times. In DNA, the CDR3 is TGTGCCACCAGCAGAGAACTGACCCTGAACACTGAAGCTTTCTTT. Translation: CATSRELTLNTEAFF. The V call is TRBV15, the J call TRBJ1-1; D call uncertain. The V gene's germline CDR1 is LNHNV and CDR2 YYDKDF (reference sequence). The V end was cut by 0 bases, the J end by 0 bases, with 8 bases between. The CDR3 consists of 15 residues.

The chain couples TRBV5-1 to TRBJ2-6; D call uncertain. The CDR3 consists of 15 residues. CDR1 is SGHRS and CDR2 is YFSETQ in the germline V gene. V was shortened by 3 bases and J by 0 bases, with 7 bases between the two germline ends. CDR3 DNA sequence: TGCGCCAGCAGCTCGACCCCCTCTGGGGCCAACGTCCTGACTTTC. Encoded protein: CASSSTPSGANVLTF. The variable domain in full, with the rest retrieved from reference TRBV5-1 and TRBJ2-6, is KAGVTQTPRYLIKTRGQQVTLSCSPISGHRSVSWYQQTPGQGLQFLFEYFSETQRNKGNFPGRFSGRQFSNSRSEMNVSTLELGDSALYLCASSSTPSGANVLTFGAGSRLTVL.

This clonotype was seen only a few times. The chain is built from TRBV7-2 and TRBJ2-3; 9 positions agree with TRBD2. The CDR3 spans 16 residues. Germline CDR1 reads SGHTA; CDR2 reads FQGNSA. Germline trimming cut 6 bases from V and 5 bases from J; bases unmatched to any gene: 12. CDR3 DNA: TGTGCCAGCAGTTCCCCAGCGGGAGGCTGGGTAGATACGCAGTATTTT. It yields the protein CASSSPAGGWVDTQYF.

This clonotype was observed a few times. CDR3 DNA sequence: TGTGCCAGCAGTGAAGCCTCGCAGGGGGTCTACGAGCAGTACTTC. Translation: CASSEASQGVYEQYF. The chain employs TRBV6-1 and TRBJ2-7, with 7 bases that match TRBD1. CDR3 size: 15 residues. CDR1 is MNHNS and CDR2 is SASEGT in the germline V gene. V shed 0 bases and J 3 bases; nucleotides not matched to a gene: 5.

This chain connects TRBV20-1 to TRBJ1-2; D remains unclear. The CDR3 has 11 residues. Trimming took off 6 bases at V and 4 bases at J, with 9 bases between the two ends. CDR1 and CDR2 (germline): DFQATT, SNEGSKA (reference sequence). CDR3 protein: CSAALSYGYTF. The CDR3 DNA is TGCAGTGCAGCGCTGAGCTATGGCTACACCTTC.

V is TRBV19 and J is TRBJ2-1; D unclear. Germline V gene sequence: CDR1 LNHDA, CDR2 SQIVND (reference sequence). The V gene lost 5 bases and the J gene lost 6 bases, with 5 bases spanning the gap. This CDR3 comprises 11 residues. Here the CDR3 DNA reads TGTGCCAGTAGTGTGCTCAATGAGCAGTTCTTC. This encodes CASSVLNEQFF.

In its sample, this clonotype was seen a few times. V gene TRBV7-9 combines with J gene TRBJ1-2; D is uncertain. The CDR3 has 13 amino acids. The V gene's germline CDR1 is SEHNR and CDR2 FQNEAQ (reference sequence). Trimming took off 5 bases at V and 4 bases at J, with 11 bases between the two ends. For the CDR3, the DNA is TGTGCCAGCAGCACCGACGGACCCTATGGCTACACCTTC. Translating gives CASSTDGPYGYTF.

The genes are TRBV6-5 and TRBJ1-5, with D tentatively TRBD1 (5 bases). The CDR3 consists of 16 residues. Trimming took off 5 bases at V and 3 bases at J, with 17 bases between the two ends. The germline V gene encodes CDR1 MNHEY and CDR2 SVGAGI. The CDR3 is CASSPSGPGDNQPQHF. The CDR3 DNA reads as TGTGCCAGCAGTCCATCCGGCCCGGGGGACAATCAGCCCCAGCATTTT.

This clonotype was counted ten times or more. V gene TRBV7-9 combines with J gene TRBJ2-2, with 8 bases that match TRBD1. This CDR3 contains 16 residues. With V trimmed by 5 bases and J by 1 base, 6 bases remained unmatched. Germline V gene lookup returns CDR1 SEHNR and CDR2 FQNEAQ (reference sequence). The CDR3 nucleotides are TGTGCCAGCAGCACGAAGGACAGGGTGAACACCGGGGAGCTGTTTTTT. It encodes CASSTKDRVNTGELFF. Full variable domain (remainder filled in from reference TRBV7-9 and TRBJ2-2): DTGVSQNPRHKITKRGQNVTFRCDPISEHNRLYWYRQTLGQGPEFLTYFQNEAQLEKSRLLSDRFSAERPKGSFSTLEIQRTEQGDSAMYLCASSTKDRVNTGELFFGEGSRLTVL.

This clonotype was observed a handful of times. The rearrangement uses TRBV12-3 or TRBV12-4 and TRBJ2-5; no reliable D call. The CDR3 runs to 13 residues. Trimming stripped 2 bases from V and 4 bases from J, with 8 bases between. The CDR3 region has the DNA TGTGCCAGCAGTTTATCTTCGGGAGAGACCCAGTACTTC. Its protein product is CASSLSSGETQYF.

As to this clonotype: One end of the junction does not line up with germline, which may come from a read error. The chain carries TRBV19 and TRBJ1-6; tentative D call: TRBD1 (5 bases). The germline CDR1 and CDR2 sequences are LNHDA and SQIVND (reference sequence). The CDR3 is 13 residues long. The CDR3 DNA is TGTGCCCGTAGCAGGGTAGAAAATTCACCCCTCCACTTT. Its protein is CARSRVENSPLHF.

The table lists this clonotype with many counts. This rearrangement joins TRBV5-1 to TRBJ2-2; no firm D call. V shed 0 bases and J shed 0 bases, with 21 bases lying between them. The CDR3 is made up of 20 amino acids. Germline V gene sequence: CDR1 SGHRS, CDR2 YFSETQ. The CDR3 reads CASSLVVGASTAANTGELFF. The CDR3, as DNA: TGCGCCAGCAGCTTGGTAGTCGGCGCCTCCACGGCCGCGAACACCGGGGAGCTGTTTTTT.

The chain carries TRBV18 and TRBJ1-6; 9 nucleotides match TRBD1. After removal of 4 bases from V and 9 bases from J, the junction contained 4 bases not matched to a gene. Germline assignment: CDR1 KGHSH and CDR2 LQKENI. The CDR3 extends over 14 amino acids. CDR3: CASSRADRGSPLHF. DNA of the CDR3: TGTGCCAGCTCACGAGCGGACAGGGGTTCACCCCTCCACTTT. The full variable domain, with the rest looked up from reference TRBV18 and TRBJ1-6, is NAGVMQNPRHLVRRRGQEARLRCSPMKGHSHVYWYRQLPEEGLKFMVYLQKENIIDESGMPKERFSAEFPKEGPSILRIQQVVRGDSAAYFCASSRADRGSPLHFGNGTRLTVT.

This clonotype occurred a few times. The rearrangement joins TRBV5-1 to TRBJ1-4; 8 bases agree with TRBD1. Germline lookup yields CDR1 SGHRS and CDR2 YFSETQ. Trimming at V came to 4 bases and at J to 8 bases, leaving 7 bases not matched to a gene. The CDR3 contains 14 residues. CDR3 residues: CASSPGTGGEKLFF. The CDR3 DNA is TGCGCCAGCAGCCCCGGGACAGGTGGAGAAAAACTGTTTTTT.

The genes are TRBV7-9 and TRBJ2-7; D not resolved. CDR1 and CDR2 (germline): SEHNR, FQNEAQ (reference sequence). CDR3 size: 16 residues. With 5 bases removed from V and 0 bases from J, the gap between germline ends came to 17 bases. The CDR3 DNA reads as TGTGCCAGCAGCCCGACCCTGGCGTGGAGCTCCTACGAGCAGTACTTC. This encodes CASSPTLAWSSYEQYF.

This clonotype showed up many times. The chain uses TRBV24-1 and TRBJ2-3, with 13 bases aligning to TRBD2. V lost 4 bases to trimming and J lost 4 bases; unmatched junction nucleotides: 10. CDR3 length: 18 amino acids. From germline, CDR1 is KGHDR and CDR2 SFDVKD. Here the CDR3 DNA reads TGTGCCACCAGTGACCATAGAGGACTAGCGGGGGTGTCAGATACGCAGTATTTT. Protein sequence: CATSDHRGLAGVSDTQYF.

This chain links TRBV7-9 with TRBJ1-1; 7 bases fit TRBD1. Germline V gene data show CDR1 as SEHNR and CDR2 as FQNEAQ (reference sequence). V gave up 1 base and J gave up 4 bases; unmatched junction bases: 6. This CDR3 contains 15 residues. The CDR3 is CASSLDRDRATEAFF. CDR3 bases: TGTGCCAGCAGCTTAGACCGAGACAGGGCCACTGAAGCTTTCTTT. Variable domain in full (rest from reference TRBV7-9 and TRBJ1-1): DTGVSQNPRHKITKRGQNVTFRCDPISEHNRLYWYRQTLGQGPEFLTYFQNEAQLEKSRLLSDRFSAERPKGSFSTLEIQRTEQGDSAMYLCASSLDRDRATEAFFGQGTRLTVV.

This clonotype has only a few counts. This chain uses TRBV11-2 with TRBJ1-3, with D unclear. Trimming pared 5 bases from V and 4 bases from J, leaving 9 bases between. The germline gives CDR1 SGHAT, CDR2 FQNNGV. This CDR3 is 13 amino acids long. CDR3 coding DNA: TGTGCCAGCAGCCCGCTCGCAGGAAACACCATATATTTT. This translates into CASSPLAGNTIYF.